This passage covers 15 T cell receptor beta chains from one sample sequenced in a study of blood T cell repertoires in COVID-19 (dated by TCRdb to the early 2020s). Library construction relied on the immunoSEQ multiplex PCR assay. As stored in TCRdb, this immuneACCESS dataset retains in-frame rearrangements with V and J assigned. A fraction of the clones does not appear; measured against another copy, unresolved V genes explain less than half of the discrepancy, and the remainder lacks a known reason. This sample comprises fewer than 85,000 clones, about 90% of them detected only once. Clones ranked in the top ten supply 8.5% of the sample. Material: peripheral blood. The receptors were gathered from a human donor in a cohort sampled during active COVID-19.

The rearrangement joins TRBV24-1 to TRBJ2-7; 9 bases are a match to TRBD1. The CDR3 contains 15 residues. CDR1 and CDR2 (germline): KGHDR, SFDVKD. V trimming: 5 bases; J trimming: 4 bases; junction bases outside the gene matches: 8. The CDR3 is CATSGPGQGGYEQYF. The DNA for the CDR3 is TGTGCCACCAGTGGCCCGGGACAGGGCGGGTACGAGCAGTACTTC.

The chain links TRBV3-1 (or the pseudogene TRBV3-2) to TRBJ2-7, with D tentatively TRBD2 (6 bases). Looked up from germline, CDR1 is LGHDT and CDR2 is YNNKEL (reference sequence). The CDR3 has 13 amino acids. Trimming pared 4 bases from V and 6 bases from J, leaving 13 bases between. The CDR3 DNA follows: TGTGCCAGCAGCCGGGGGACTGGCCCCGAGCAGTACTTC. Amino acid sequence: CASSRGTGPEQYF.

The V gene is TRBV28, the J gene TRBJ1-1; 7 bases align to TRBD1. The CDR3 is 18 residues long. Germline V gives CDR1 MDHEN, CDR2 SYDVKM. V lost 6 bases and J lost 1; bases outside the gene matches: 17. The chain's CDR3 is CASSSLPRFGQANTEAFF. CDR3 bases: TGTGCCAGCAGCTCCCTCCCCCGCTTCGGACAGGCGAACACTGAAGCTTTCTTT. The complete variable domain, with remaining parts taken from reference TRBV28 and TRBJ1-1, reads DVKVTQSSRYLVKRTGEKVFLECVQDMDHENMFWYRQDPGLGLRLIYFSYDVKMKEKGDIPEGYSVSREKKERFSLILESASTNQTSMYLCASSSLPRFGQANTEAFFGQGTRLTVV.

The V and J genes are TRBV9 and TRBJ2-7, with a weak D call TRBD2 (5 bases). The CDR3 loop spans 14 amino acids. The ends were cut back, 4 bases at V and 7 bases at J, with 18 bases in the middle. Germline CDR1 SGDLS, CDR2 YYNGEE. The CDR3 protein is CASSPGFGSGEQYF. CDR3 nucleotide sequence: TGTGCCAGCAGCCCGGGATTTGGTTCGGGGGAGCAGTACTTC.

This clone came up a few times. The J gene is TRBJ1-1, the V gene TRBV25-1; tentative D call: TRBD1 (5 bases). V lost 4 bases, J lost 4 bases, and 10 bases lay in between. This CDR3 contains 13 residues. Germline loops: CDR1 MGHDK, CDR2 SYGVNS. CDR3 amino acids: CASSVSGITEAFF. In DNA, the CDR3 is TGTGCCAGCAGTGTGTCAGGGATCACTGAAGCTTTCTTT.

The V gene is TRBV11-2, the J gene TRBJ1-1; 8 nucleotides align to TRBD1. V was clipped by 4 bases and J by 4 bases; unmatched bases: 5. This CDR3 comprises 14 residues. Germline V gives CDR1 SGHAT, CDR2 FQNNGV. The chain's CDR3 is CASSSRGLGTEAFF. Here the CDR3 DNA reads TGTGCCAGCAGCTCCAGGGGGCTTGGCACTGAAGCTTTCTTT.

This chain links TRBV4-3 with TRBJ1-4; TRBD1 is a possible D gene (6 bases). The CDR3 has 17 amino acids. V lost 3 bases and J 8 bases, leaving 22 bases between the germline ends. Germline CDR1 and CDR2: LGHNA and YSLEER. CDR3 region: CASSQGPYRATGEKLFF. The CDR3 DNA reads as TGCGCCAGCAGCCAGGGTCCATACAGGGCTACCGGGGAAAAACTGTTTTTT.

This chain joins TRBV6-2 or TRBV6-3 and TRBJ2-1; D gene uncertain. The germline V and J ends were trimmed by 5 bases and 5 bases, with 13 bases remaining between them. The V gene's germline CDR1 is MNHEY and CDR2 SVGEGT. This CDR3 spans 14 amino acids. CDR3 in amino acids: CASSPLESDNEQFF. As DNA, the CDR3 is TGTGCCAGCAGTCCCCTGGAGAGTGACAATGAGCAGTTCTTC.

This chain uses TRBV5-6 with TRBJ1-2; D is ambiguous. With 3 bases removed from V and 0 bases from J, the gap between germline ends came to 9 bases. The V gene's germline CDR1 is SGHDT and CDR2 YYEEEE. This CDR3 is 14 amino acids long. DNA for the CDR3: TGTGCCAGCAGCTCACCCGGGACTAACTATGGCTACACCTTC. Encoded protein: CASSSPGTNYGYTF.

The rearrangement uses TRBV9 and TRBJ2-7; no definite D call. The CDR3 has 14 amino acids. The V end was cut by 5 bases, the J end by 3 bases, with 15 bases between. Germline-derived CDR1 and CDR2 are SGDLS and YYNGEE. The CDR3 DNA sequence: TGTGCCAGCAGTCGGCGAGCAGCAGGCTACGAGCAGTACTTC. Protein sequence: CASSRRAAGYEQYF.

The gene calls are TRBV27 and TRBJ1-1; 11 bases map to TRBD1. V lost 6 bases and J lost 4; bases outside the gene matches: 4. CDR1 and CDR2 from the germline V gene are MNHEY and SMNVEV (reference sequence). The CDR3 extends over 14 amino acids. CDR3 protein: CASSWDRGVTEAFF. The CDR3 DNA reads as TGTGCCAGCAGCTGGGACAGGGGGGTCACTGAAGCTTTCTTT.

The rearrangement links TRBV9 to TRBJ2-7, with D perhaps matching TRBD1 (5 bases). Trimming took 0 bases from V and 1 from J, leaving 11 bases between them. Germline V gives CDR1 SGDLS, CDR2 YYNGEE. The CDR3 consists of 15 residues. DNA of the CDR3: TGTGCCAGCAGCGTAGGGGTGACAGAATCCTACGAGCAGTACTTC. Its protein product is CASSVGVTESYEQYF.

The chain uses TRBV6-5 and TRBJ1-1; 9 bases match TRBD1. Germline values: CDR1 MNHEY, CDR2 SVGAGI. The CDR3 loop spans 13 amino acids. Trimming removed 7 bases from V and 3 bases from J; junction bases left unmatched: 3. CDR3 sequence reads: CASNRQGDTEAFF. CDR3 sequence (DNA): TGTGCCAGCAACCGACAGGGGGACACTGAAGCTTTCTTT.

This clone was seen once. The CDR3, as DNA: TGTGCCAGCCAGGGAGGGGATGGCTACACCTTC. It translates to CASQGGDGYTF. V usage is TRBV27 and J usage is TRBJ1-2, with D possibly matching TRBD1 (5 bases). Germline CDR1 reads MNHEY; CDR2 reads SMNVEV (reference sequence). This CDR3 is 11 amino acids long. Trimming removed 8 bases at V and 6 bases at J, with 10 bases between.

The chain carries TRBV5-1 and TRBJ2-7, with D possibly being TRBD1 (5 bases). CDR3 size: 12 residues. CDR1 and CDR2 from the germline V gene are SGHRS and YFSETQ. Trimming removed 4 bases at V and 6 bases at J, with 11 bases between. The CDR3 protein is CASSLDSFEQYF. The CDR3 DNA follows: TGCGCCAGCAGCCTCGACAGCTTCGAGCAGTACTTC.